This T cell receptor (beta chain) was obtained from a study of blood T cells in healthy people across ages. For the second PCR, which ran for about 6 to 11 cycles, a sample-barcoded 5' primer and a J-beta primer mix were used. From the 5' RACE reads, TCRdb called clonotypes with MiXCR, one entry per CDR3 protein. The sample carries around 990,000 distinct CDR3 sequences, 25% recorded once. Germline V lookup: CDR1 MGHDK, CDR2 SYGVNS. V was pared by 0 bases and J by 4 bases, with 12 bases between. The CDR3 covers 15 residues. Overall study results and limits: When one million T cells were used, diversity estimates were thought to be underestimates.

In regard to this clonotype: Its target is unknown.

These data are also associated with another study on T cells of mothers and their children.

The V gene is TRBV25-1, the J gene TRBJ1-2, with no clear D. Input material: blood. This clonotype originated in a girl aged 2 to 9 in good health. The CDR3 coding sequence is TGTGCCAGCAGTGAATATTTTAGGGTAGGCTATGGCTACACCTTC. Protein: CASSEYFRVGYGYTF.